These T cell receptor beta chains were read from a single sample in a study of blood T cells in healthy people across ages. TCRdb re-analysed the 5' RACE reads in MiXCR, keeping a single row per CDR3 protein. Of approximately 880,000 distinct CDR3 sequences in the sample, roughly 43% were seen once. Sequenced input: blood. The receptor set was obtained from a man aged 25-40 years in good health. Both conserved end residues are part of each CDR3. A D gene is named only where the DNA matches it firmly. Clone size, where shown, is once, few, many, or a class for clones that have expanded.

CDR3nt,CDR3aa,abundance,j_gene,v_gene,d_gene
TGTGCCAGCGGAGGGGACAGTAGCACAGATACGCAGTATTTT,CASGGDSSTDTQYF,NA,TRBJ2-3,TRBV12-3/TRBV12-4,NA
TGTGCCAGCAGTTCACGGACAGCTAGCACAGATACGCAGTATTTT,CASSSRTASTDTQYF,few,TRBJ2-3,TRBV27,NA
TGCGCCAGCAGCACCCGGACTAGCGGGGCTAGCACAGATACGCAGTATTTT,CASSTRTSGASTDTQYF,few,TRBJ2-3,TRBV5-1,TRBD2
TGTGCCAGCAGTCCCCAGGGATTGGGACAGGGCTATTCACCCCTCCACTTT,CASSPQGLGQGYSPLHF,NA,TRBJ1-6,TRBV6-1,TRBD1
TGCGCCAGCAGCTTGCCCAACGGGACTAGCGGGCCTCAGGGATCCTACAATGAGCAGTTCTTC,CASSLPNGTSGPQGSYNEQFF,NA,TRBJ2-1,TRBV5-1,TRBD2
TGCAGTGCTAGAGTTCTCGTAGACCCCGCCTACAATGAGCAGTTCTTC,CSARVLVDPAYNEQFF,NA,TRBJ2-1,TRBV20-1,NA
TGTGCCAGCAGTTTTCTAGCGGGGATTTACGAGCAGTACTTC,CASSFLAGIYEQYF,few,TRBJ2-7,TRBV5-5,TRBD2
TGCGCCAGCAACCCTCGGACGGGCCCGAACACTGAAGCTTTCTTT,CASNPRTGPNTEAFF,NA,TRBJ1-1,TRBV5-1,NA
TGTGCCAGCAGCGATGGGACTAGCGGGCCCTCGAATGAGCAGTTCTTC,CASSDGTSGPSNEQFF,NA,TRBJ2-1,TRBV9,TRBD2
TGTGCCAGCAGCCAGAGGGGGAGCTCCTATAATTCACCCCTCCACTTT,CASSQRGSSYNSPLHF,few,TRBJ1-6,TRBV6-5,NA
TGTGCCAGCGCAGTCGGAGCTCAGCCCCAGCATTTT,CASAVGAQPQHF,NA,TRBJ1-5,TRBV12-3/TRBV12-4,NA
TGTGCCAGCAGCTTAGTTCGGGACAGGGTGAGGGAGCAGTACTTC,CASSLVRDRVREQYF,NA,TRBJ2-7,TRBV11-2,TRBD1
TGTGCCAGCAGCTTAGTCCGGCTAGCGGGCACTTCCTACGAGCAGTACTTC,CASSLVRLAGTSYEQYF,NA,TRBJ2-7,TRBV7-9,TRBD2
TGTGCCACTTCGACAGGGGCAAATCAGCCCCAGCATTTT,CATSTGANQPQHF,NA,TRBJ1-5,TRBV15,TRBD1
TGTGCCAGCAGCTTAGCAGGTGACATGGAGACCCAGTACTTC,CASSLAGDMETQYF,few,TRBJ2-5,TRBV7-2,NA
TGTGCCAGCAGCTGGGGGGGATCAAGAGGAGGCTACGAGCAGTACTTC,CASSWGGSRGGYEQYF,few,TRBJ2-7,TRBV7-6,TRBD2
TGCAGCGTGGGGGACAGGGGTCTTGCCCAGTACTTC,CSVGDRGLAQYF,NA,TRBJ2-4,TRBV29-1,TRBD1
TGCAGTGCTTACAGGGCAACTAATGAAAAATTGTTTTTT,CSAYRATNEKLFF,few,TRBJ1-4,TRBV20-1,NA
TGTGCCAGCAGTGAATTTAGGACAGGTGCCGAGCAGTACTTC,CASSEFRTGAEQYF,few,TRBJ2-7,TRBV2,TRBD1
TGTGCTAGTGGTTTGGCCGGATCCTTAACAGATACGCAGTATTTT,CASGLAGSLTDTQYF,NA,TRBJ2-3,TRBV12-5,NA
TGCGCCAGCAGCCCACCCAGGGAGCCCCCTTACAATGAGCAGTTCTTC,CASSPPREPPYNEQFF,few,TRBJ2-1,TRBV5-1,NA
TGTGCCTGCAGCGATGCAGGGGGACCCAATCAGCCCCAGCATTTT,CACSDAGGPNQPQHF,NA,TRBJ1-5,TRBV12-3/TRBV12-4,TRBD1
TGTGCCAGCAGTTACCACCTGCAGTCCGGAAAACAGACCCAGTTCTTC,CASSYHLQSGKQTQFF,NA,TRBJ2-1,TRBV6-2/TRBV6-3,NA
TGTGCGTCGGACAGAGACCTTTACGAGCAGTACTTC,CASDRDLYEQYF,NA,TRBJ2-7,TRBV30,NA
TGTGCCAGCAGCTTAGTTCCTAGCGGGGCCTACAATGAGCAGTTCTTC,CASSLVPSGAYNEQFF,once,TRBJ2-1,TRBV7-2,TRBD2
TGTGCCAGCAGCATTGGACTAGTCGTGGAGACCCAGTACTTC,CASSIGLVVETQYF,few,TRBJ2-5,TRBV7-2,TRBD2
TGTGCCAGCAGCTTGGGTAGGGTAGATCAAGATACGCAGTATTTT,CASSLGRVDQDTQYF,NA,TRBJ2-3,TRBV5-6,NA